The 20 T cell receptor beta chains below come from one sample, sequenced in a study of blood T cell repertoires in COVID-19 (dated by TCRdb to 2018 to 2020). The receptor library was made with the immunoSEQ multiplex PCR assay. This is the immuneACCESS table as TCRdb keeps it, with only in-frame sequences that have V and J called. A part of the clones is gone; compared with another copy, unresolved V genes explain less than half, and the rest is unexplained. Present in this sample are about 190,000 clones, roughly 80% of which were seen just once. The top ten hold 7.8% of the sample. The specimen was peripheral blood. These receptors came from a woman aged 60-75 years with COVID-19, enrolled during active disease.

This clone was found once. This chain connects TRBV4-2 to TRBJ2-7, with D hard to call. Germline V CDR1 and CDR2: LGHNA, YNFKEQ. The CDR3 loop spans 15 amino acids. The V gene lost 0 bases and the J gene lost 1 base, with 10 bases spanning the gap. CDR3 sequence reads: CASSQDIWASYEQYF. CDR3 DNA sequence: TGTGCCAGCAGCCAAGATATTTGGGCGTCCTACGAGCAGTACTTC.

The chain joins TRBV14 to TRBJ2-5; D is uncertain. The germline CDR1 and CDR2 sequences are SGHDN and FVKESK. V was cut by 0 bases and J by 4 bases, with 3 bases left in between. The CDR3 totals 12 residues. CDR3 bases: TGTGCCAGCAGCCAAGAGAGAGAGACCCAGTACTTC. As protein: CASSQERETQYF.

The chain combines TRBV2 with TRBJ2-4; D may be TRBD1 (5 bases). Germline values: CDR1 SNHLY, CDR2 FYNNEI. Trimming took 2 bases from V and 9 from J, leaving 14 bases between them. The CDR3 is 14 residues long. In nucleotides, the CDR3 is TGTGCCAGCAGTGAATCTTCAGGGTGGGGCATTCAGTACTTC. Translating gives CASSESSGWGIQYF.

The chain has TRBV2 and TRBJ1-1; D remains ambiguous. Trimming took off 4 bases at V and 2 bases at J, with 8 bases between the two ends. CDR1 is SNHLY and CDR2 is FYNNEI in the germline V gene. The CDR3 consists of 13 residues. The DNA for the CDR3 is TGTGCCAGCAGTGTGCAGATCAACACTGAAGCTTTCTTT. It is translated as CASSVQINTEAFF. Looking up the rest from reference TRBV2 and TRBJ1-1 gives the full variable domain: EPEVTQTPSHQVTQMGQEVILRCVPISNHLYFYWYRQILGQKVEFLVSFYNNEISEKSEIFDDQFSVERPDGSNFTLKIRSTKLEDSAMYFCASSVQINTEAFFGQGTRLTVV.

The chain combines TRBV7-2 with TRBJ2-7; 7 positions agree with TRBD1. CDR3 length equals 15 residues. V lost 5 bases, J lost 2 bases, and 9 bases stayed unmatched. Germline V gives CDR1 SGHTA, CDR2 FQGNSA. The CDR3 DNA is TGTGCCAGCAGCCCCTCCGGGACAGAGACCTACGAGCAGTACTTC. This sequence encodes CASSPSGTETYEQYF.

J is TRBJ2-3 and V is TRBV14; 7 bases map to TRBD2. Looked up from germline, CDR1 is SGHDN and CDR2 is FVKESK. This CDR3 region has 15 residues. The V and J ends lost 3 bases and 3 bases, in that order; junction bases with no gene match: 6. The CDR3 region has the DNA TGTGCCAGCAGCCACCTGTGGCGGGAGACAGATACGCAGTATTTT. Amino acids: CASSHLWRETDTQYF.

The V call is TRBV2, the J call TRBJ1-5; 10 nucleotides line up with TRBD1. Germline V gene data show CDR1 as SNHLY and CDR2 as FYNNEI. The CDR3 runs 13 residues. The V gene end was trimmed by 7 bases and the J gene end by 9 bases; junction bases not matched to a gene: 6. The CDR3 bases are TGTGCCAGCACCTGGGACAGGGGACGGCCCCAGCATTTT. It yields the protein CASTWDRGRPQHF. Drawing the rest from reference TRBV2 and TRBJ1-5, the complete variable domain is EPEVTQTPSHQVTQMGQEVILRCVPISNHLYFYWYRQILGQKVEFLVSFYNNEISEKSEIFDDQFSVERPDGSNFTLKIRSTKLEDSAMYFCASTWDRGRPQHFGDGTRLSIL.

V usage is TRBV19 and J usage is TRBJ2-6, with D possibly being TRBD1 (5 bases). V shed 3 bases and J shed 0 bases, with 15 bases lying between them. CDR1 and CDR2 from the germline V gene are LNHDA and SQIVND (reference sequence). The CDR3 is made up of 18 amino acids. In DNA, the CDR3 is TGTGCCAGTAGTATTCTTTCAGGGCCCGTCTCTGGGGCCAACGTCCTGACTTTC. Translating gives CASSILSGPVSGANVLTF.

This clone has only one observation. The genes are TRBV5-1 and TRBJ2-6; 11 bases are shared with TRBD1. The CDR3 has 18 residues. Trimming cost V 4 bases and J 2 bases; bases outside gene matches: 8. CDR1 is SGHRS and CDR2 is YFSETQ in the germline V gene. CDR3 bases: TGCGCCAGCAGCGACCGGGACAGGGGGGCTCCTGGGGCCAACGTCCTGACTTTC. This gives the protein CASSDRDRGAPGANVLTF.

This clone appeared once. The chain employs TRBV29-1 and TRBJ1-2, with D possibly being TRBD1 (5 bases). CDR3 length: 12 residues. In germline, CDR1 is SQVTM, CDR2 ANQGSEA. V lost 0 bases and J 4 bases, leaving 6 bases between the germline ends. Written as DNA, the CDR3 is TGCAGCGTTGAAGACAGGGCCTATGGCTACACCTTC. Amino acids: CSVEDRAYGYTF.

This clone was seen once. This chain's CDR3 is CASKGAPSPYFGYTF. The CDR3 DNA is TGTGCCAGCAAAGGGGCCCCATCCCCTTATTTTGGCTACACCTTC. The V and J genes are TRBV14 and TRBJ1-2; a possible D gene is TRBD1 (5 bases). The CDR3 totals 15 residues. The V gene lost 7 bases and the J gene lost 7 bases, with 22 bases spanning the gap. Germline assignment: CDR1 SGHDN and CDR2 FVKESK.

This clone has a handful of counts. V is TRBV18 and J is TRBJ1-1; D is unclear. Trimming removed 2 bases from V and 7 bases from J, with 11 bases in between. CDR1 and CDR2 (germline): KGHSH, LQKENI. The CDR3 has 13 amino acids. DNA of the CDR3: TGTGCCAGCTCACCAAGGCAGGAAAGTGAAGCTTTCTTT. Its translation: CASSPRQESEAFF.

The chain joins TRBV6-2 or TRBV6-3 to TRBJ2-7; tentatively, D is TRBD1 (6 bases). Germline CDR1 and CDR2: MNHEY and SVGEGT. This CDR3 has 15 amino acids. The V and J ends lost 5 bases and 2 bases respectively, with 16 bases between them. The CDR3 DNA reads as TGTGCCAGCAGTAAACCGGGACACATGACCTACGAGCAGTACTTC. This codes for CASSKPGHMTYEQYF.

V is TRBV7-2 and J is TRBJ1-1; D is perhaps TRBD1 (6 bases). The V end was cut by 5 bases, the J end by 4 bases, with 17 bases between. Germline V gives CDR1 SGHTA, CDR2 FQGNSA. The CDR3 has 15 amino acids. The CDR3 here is CASSLKAGGGTEAFF. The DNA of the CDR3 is TGTGCCAGCAGCCTCAAAGCGGGGGGCGGCACTGAAGCTTTCTTT.

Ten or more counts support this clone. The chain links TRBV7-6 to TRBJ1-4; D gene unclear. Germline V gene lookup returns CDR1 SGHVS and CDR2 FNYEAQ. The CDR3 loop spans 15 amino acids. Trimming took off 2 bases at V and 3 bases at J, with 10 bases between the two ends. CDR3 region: CASSLYGQANEKLFF. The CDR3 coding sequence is TGTGCCAGCAGCTTATATGGGCAGGCTAATGAAAAACTGTTTTTT.

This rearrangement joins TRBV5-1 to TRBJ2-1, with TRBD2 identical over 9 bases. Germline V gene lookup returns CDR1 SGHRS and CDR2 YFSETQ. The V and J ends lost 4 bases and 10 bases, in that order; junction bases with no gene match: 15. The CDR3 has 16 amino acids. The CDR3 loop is CASSREPGLANLEQFF. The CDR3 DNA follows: TGCGCCAGCAGCCGGGAACCGGGACTAGCAAATCTCGAGCAGTTCTTC.

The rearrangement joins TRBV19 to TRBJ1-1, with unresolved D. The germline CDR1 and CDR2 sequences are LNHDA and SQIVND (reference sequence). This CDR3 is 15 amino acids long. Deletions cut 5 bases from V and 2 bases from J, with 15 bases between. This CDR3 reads CASSFSQVGNTEAFF. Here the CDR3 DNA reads TGTGCCAGTAGTTTTTCTCAGGTGGGTAACACTGAAGCTTTCTTT.

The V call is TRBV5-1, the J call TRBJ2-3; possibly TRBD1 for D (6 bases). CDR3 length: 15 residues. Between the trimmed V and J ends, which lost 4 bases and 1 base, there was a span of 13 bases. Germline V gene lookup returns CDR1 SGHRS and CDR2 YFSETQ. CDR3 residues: CASSQVPGGTDTQYF. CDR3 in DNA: TGCGCCAGCAGCCAGGTCCCAGGGGGCACAGATACGCAGTATTTT.

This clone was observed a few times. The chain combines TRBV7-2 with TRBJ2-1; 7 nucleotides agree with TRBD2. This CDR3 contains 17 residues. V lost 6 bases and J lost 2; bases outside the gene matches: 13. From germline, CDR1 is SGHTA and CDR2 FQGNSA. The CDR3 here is CASSTLGSGSPYNEQFF. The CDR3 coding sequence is TGTGCCAGCAGTACCTTGGGTAGCGGGTCTCCCTACAATGAGCAGTTCTTC.

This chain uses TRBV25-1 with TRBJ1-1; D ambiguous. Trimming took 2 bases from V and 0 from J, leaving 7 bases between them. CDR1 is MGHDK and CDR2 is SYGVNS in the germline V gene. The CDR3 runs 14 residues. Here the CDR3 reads CASSERYLNTEAFF. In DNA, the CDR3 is TGTGCCAGCAGTGAACGGTACCTGAACACTGAAGCTTTCTTT.